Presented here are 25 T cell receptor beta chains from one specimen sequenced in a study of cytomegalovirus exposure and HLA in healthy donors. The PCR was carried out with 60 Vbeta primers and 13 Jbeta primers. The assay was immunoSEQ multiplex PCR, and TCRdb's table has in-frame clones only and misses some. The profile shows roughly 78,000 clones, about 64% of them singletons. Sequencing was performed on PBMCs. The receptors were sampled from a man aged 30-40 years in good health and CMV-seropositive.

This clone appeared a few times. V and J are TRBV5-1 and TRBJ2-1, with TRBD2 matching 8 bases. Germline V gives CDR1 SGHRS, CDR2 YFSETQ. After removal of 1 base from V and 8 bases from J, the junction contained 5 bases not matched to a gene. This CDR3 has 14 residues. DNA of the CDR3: TGCGCCAGCAGCTTGCCCGGGACTAGTGATGAGCAGTTCTTC. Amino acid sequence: CASSLPGTSDEQFF.

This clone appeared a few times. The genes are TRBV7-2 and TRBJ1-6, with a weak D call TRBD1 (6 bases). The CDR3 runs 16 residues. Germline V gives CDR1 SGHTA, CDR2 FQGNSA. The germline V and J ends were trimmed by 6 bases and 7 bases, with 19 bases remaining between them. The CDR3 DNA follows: TGTGCCAGCAGAGGGGGGGCGGGAATTAGGAATTCACCCCTCCACTTT. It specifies CASRGGAGIRNSPLHF. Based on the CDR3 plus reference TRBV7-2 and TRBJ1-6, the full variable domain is GAGVSQSPSNKVTEKGKDVELRCDPISGHTALYWYRQSLGQGLEFLIYFQGNSAPDKSGLPSDRFSAERTGGSVSTLTIQRTQQEDSAVYLCASRGGAGIRNSPLHFGNGTRLTVT.

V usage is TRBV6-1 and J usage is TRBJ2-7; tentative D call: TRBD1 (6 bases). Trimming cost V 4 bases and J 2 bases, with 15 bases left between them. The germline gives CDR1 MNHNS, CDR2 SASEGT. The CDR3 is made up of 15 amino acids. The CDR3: CASSALPGEAYEQYF. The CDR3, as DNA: TGTGCCAGCAGTGCCTTACCAGGGGAAGCCTACGAGCAGTACTTC.

The CDR3 loop is CASSRGLAGANEQFF. CDR3 nucleotide sequence: TGCGCCAGCAGCCGAGGACTAGCGGGAGCTAATGAGCAGTTCTTC. J is TRBJ2-1 and V is TRBV4-1; 13 bases are a match to TRBD2. Germline V CDR1 and CDR2: MGHRA, YSYEKL. J lost 7 bases, V lost 4 bases, and 4 bases had no gene match. This CDR3 spans 15 amino acids.

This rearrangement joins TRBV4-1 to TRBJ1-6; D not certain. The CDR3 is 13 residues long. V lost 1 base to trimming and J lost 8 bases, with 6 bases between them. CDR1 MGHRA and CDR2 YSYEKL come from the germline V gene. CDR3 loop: CASSQAGDSPLHF. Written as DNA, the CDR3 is TGCGCCAGCAGCCAAGCGGGTGATTCACCCCTCCACTTT.

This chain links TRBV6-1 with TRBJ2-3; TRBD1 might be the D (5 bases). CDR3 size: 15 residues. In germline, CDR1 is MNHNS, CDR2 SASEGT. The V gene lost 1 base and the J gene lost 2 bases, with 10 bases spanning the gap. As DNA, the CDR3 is TGTGCCAGCAGTGAAGATGACAGTTTCACAGATACGCAGTATTTT. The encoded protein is CASSEDDSFTDTQYF.

In DNA form, the CDR3 reads TGTGCCAGCAGTGAACGTTCTGGTGCGTACGAGCAGTACTTC. Encoded protein: CASSERSGAYEQYF. V usage is TRBV6-1 and J usage is TRBJ2-7, with D uncertain. CDR1 and CDR2 from the germline V gene are MNHNS and SASEGT. The CDR3 consists of 14 residues. Trimming left V 2 bases short and J 4 bases short, with 12 bases between.

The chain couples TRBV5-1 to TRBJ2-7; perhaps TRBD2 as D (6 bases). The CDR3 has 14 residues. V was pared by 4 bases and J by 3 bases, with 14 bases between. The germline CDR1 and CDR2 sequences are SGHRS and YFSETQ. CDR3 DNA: TGCGCCAGCAGCACTCAGGCGGGGCACTACGAGCAGTACTTC. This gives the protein CASSTQAGHYEQYF. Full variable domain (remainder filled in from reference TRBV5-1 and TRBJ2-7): KAGVTQTPRYLIKTRGQQVTLSCSPISGHRSVSWYQQTPGQGLQFLFEYFSETQRNKGNFPGRFSGRQFSNSRSEMNVSTLELGDSALYLCASSTQAGHYEQYFGPGTRLTVT.

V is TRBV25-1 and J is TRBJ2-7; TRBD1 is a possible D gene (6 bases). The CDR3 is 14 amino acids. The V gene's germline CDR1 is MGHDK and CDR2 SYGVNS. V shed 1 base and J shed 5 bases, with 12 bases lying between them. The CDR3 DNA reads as TGTGCCAGCAGTGAATGGGGCTCAGGGGACGAGCAGTACTTC. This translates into CASSEWGSGDEQYF.

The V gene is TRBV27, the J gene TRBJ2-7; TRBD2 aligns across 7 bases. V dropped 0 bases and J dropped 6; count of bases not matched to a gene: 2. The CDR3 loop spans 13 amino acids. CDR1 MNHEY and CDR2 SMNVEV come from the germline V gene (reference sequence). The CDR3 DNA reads TGTGCCAGCAGTTTATCCCGACTAGCCGAGCAGTACTTC. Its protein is CASSLSRLAEQYF.

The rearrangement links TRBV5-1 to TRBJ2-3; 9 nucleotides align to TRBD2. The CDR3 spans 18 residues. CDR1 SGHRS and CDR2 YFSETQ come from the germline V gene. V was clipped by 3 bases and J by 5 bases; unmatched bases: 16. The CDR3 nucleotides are TGCGCCAGCAGCTCAACAGCCTTTAGCGGGAGTGGTGGAGATACGCAGTATTTT. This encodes CASSSTAFSGSGGDTQYF.

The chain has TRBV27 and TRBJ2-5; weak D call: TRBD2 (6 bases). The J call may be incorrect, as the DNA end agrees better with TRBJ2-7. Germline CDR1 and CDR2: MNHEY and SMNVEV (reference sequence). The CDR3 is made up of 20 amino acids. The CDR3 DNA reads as TGTGCCAGCTTCTACCTCGAACCGGGGACTGTTAAAGTGATGGTCTACGAGCAGTACTTC. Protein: CASFYLEPGTVKVMVYEQYF.

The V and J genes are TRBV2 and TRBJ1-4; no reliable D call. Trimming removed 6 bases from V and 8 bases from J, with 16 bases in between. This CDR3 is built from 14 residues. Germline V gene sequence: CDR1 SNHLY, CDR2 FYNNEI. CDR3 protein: CASSPSSRPEKLFF. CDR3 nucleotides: TGTGCCAGCAGCCCGAGCTCCCGTCCCGAAAAACTGTTTTTT.

In DNA, the CDR3 is TGCAGCGTTATGAATCAGGCAAACACCGGGGAGCTGTTTTTT. This codes for CSVMNQANTGELFF. The chain employs TRBV29-1 and TRBJ2-2; no clear D gene. The CDR3 runs to 14 residues. Per the germline V gene, CDR1 is SQVTM and CDR2 is ANQGSEA. V shed 5 bases and J shed 2 bases, with 12 bases lying between them.

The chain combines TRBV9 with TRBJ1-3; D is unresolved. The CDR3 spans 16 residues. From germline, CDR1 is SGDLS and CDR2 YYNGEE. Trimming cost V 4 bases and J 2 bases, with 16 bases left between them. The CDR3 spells CASSPPLGGAGNTIYF. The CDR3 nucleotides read TGTGCCAGCAGCCCCCCCCTTGGCGGTGCTGGAAACACCATATATTTT.

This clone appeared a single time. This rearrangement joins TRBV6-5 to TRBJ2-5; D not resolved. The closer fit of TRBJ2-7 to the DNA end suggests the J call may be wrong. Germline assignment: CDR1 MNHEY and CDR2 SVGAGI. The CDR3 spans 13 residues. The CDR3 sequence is CASSYSKRYEQYF. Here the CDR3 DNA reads TGTGCCAGCAGTTACTCGAAGCGTTACGAGCAGTACTTC.

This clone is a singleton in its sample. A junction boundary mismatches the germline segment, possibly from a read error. The CDR3, as DNA: TGTGCTAGCAGCTTAGGGAGGACAGGGTTGGATACGCAGTATTTT. This gives the protein CASSLGRTGLDTQYF. The V call is TRBV7-6, the J call TRBJ2-3; 8 positions agree with TRBD1. CDR1 and CDR2 (germline): SGHVS, FNYEAQ. This CDR3 region has 15 residues.

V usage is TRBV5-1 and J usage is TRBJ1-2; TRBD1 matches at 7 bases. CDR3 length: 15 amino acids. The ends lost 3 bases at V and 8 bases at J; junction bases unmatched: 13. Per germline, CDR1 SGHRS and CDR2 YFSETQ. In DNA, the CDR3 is TGCGCCAGCAGCTCCGCCGGGACAGACGGCCGGGGCTACACCTTC. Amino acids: CASSSAGTDGRGYTF.

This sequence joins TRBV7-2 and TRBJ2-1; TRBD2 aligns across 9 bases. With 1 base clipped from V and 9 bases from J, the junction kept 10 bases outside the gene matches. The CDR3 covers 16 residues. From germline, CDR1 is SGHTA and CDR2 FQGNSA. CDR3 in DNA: TGTGCCAGCAGCTTAGACGGTGCCGCGGGAGGGTCTGAGCAGTTCTTC. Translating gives CASSLDGAAGGSEQFF.

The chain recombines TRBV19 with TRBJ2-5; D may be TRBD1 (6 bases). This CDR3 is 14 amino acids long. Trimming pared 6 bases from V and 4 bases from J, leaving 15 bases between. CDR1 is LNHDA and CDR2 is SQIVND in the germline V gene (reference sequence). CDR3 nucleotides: TGTGCCAGTAGCAATAACAGGGTCGGAGAGACCCAGTACTTC. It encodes CASSNNRVGETQYF.

In DNA, the CDR3 is TGTGCCAGTACGATGGGTGGCGGCATTCAGTACTTC. It yields the protein CASTMGGGIQYF. J is TRBJ2-4 and V is TRBV6-1; D remains ambiguous. Trimming took off 9 bases at V and 9 bases at J, with 15 bases between the two ends. Germline-derived CDR1 and CDR2 are MNHNS and SASEGT. The CDR3 sequence is 12 residues long.

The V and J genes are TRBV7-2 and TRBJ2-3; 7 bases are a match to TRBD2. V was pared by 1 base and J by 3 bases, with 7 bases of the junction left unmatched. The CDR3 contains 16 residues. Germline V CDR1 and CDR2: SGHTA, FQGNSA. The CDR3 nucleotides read TGTGCCAGCAGCTTAGTTTGGGGGAGGGTGACAGATACGCAGTATTTT. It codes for CASSLVWGRVTDTQYF.

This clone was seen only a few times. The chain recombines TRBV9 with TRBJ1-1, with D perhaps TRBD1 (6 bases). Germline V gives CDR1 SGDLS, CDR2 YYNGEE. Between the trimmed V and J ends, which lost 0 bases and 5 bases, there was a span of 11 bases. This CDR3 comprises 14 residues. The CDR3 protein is CASSVVQGSTEAFF. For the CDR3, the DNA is TGTGCCAGCAGCGTAGTTCAGGGGAGTACTGAAGCTTTCTTT.

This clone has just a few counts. The chain's CDR3 is CASSPNGQGGDEQYF. The CDR3 bases are TGTGCCAGCAGCCCGAACGGACAGGGAGGGGACGAGCAGTACTTC. This sequence joins TRBV11-3 and TRBJ2-7; tentatively, D is TRBD1 (8 bases). The V end was cut by 5 bases, the J end by 5 bases, with 19 bases between. The CDR3 spans 15 residues. The germline V gene encodes CDR1 SGHNT and CDR2 YENEEA.

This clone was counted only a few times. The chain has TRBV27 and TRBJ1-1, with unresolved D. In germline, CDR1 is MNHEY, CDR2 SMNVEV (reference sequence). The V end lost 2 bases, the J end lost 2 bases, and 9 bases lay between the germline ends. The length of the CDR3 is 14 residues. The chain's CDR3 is CASSLGLLNTEAFF. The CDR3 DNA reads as TGTGCCAGCAGTTTAGGACTCCTCAACACTGAAGCTTTCTTT.